This record covers a single T cell receptor (beta chain). The antigen is not known. Libraries were prepared by immunoSEQ multiplex PCR; TCRdb keeps only in-frame clonotypes and omits some of them. The table records 39,000 or so clones, nearly 95% of them present only once. J gave up 5 bases and V 1 base, and 2 bases lay outside the gene matches. Germline V gene data show CDR1 as MDHEN and CDR2 as SYDVKM. This CDR3 is built from 13 residues. This entry comes from a study of graft-versus-host responses after intestinal transplantation. Whole-study context: Every recipient had anti-thymocyte globulin induction and about three years of tacrolimus plus steroids.

The study, taken as a whole, reports: Peak circulating GvH clone levels tracked with early post-transplant HvG declines. When patients had graft-donor T cell macrochimerism, their allografts held high graft-versus-host to host-versus-graft clonal ratios. GvH clones were identified in recipient marrow, with some first appearing in ileum or blood.

V gene TRBV28 combines with J gene TRBJ2-7; 7 nucleotides match TRBD1. This sequence was found in a human donor who was the organ donor for an intestinal transplant. Here the sequenced sample was unstimulated CD8+ T cells sorted from spleen or lymph node cells, taken before transplant. The CDR3 sequence is CASSLYQGDEQYF. CDR3 nucleotide sequence: TGTGCCAGCAGTTTATACCAGGGGGACGAGCAGTACTTC. Supplemented by reference TRBV28 and TRBJ2-7, the full variable domain reads DVKVTQSSRYLVKRTGEKVFLECVQDMDHENMFWYRQDPGLGLRLIYFSYDVKMKEKGDIPEGYSVSREKKERFSLILESASTNQTSMYLCASSLYQGDEQYFGPGTRLTVT.